Sequencing of this T cell receptor (beta chain) was carried out in a study of T cells in Graves' hyperthyroidism and ophthalmopathy. This clonotype has a count of ten or more. TCR beta CDR3 sequences were amplified from RNA transcripts. RT-PCR in the first round (using the HTBI primer set) targeted the TCR CDR3. One entry per CDR3 protein results from TCRdb running MiXCR on the multiplex PCR reads. Here the sample spans 300,000 to 450,000 distinct CDR3 sequences, approximately 13% being singletons. Trimming cost V 1 base and J 11 bases, with 9 bases left between them. Looked up from germline, CDR1 is SEHNR and CDR2 is FQNEAQ (reference sequence). The CDR3 has 12 amino acids.

Sequenced input: blood. The TCR comes from an older woman with Graves' hyperthyroidism. The V call is TRBV7-9, the J call TRBJ1-5; D gene ambiguous. In DNA, the CDR3 is TGTGCCAGCAGCTTAGACACGGACGCCCAGCATTTT. As protein: CASSLDTDAQHF.